One T cell receptor beta chain is described in this entry. Its antigen remains unknown. The sample originates from a study of shared clonotypes between healthy human individuals. Study-level information: For every donor, three CD4 naive, three CD4 memory, two CD8 naive and one CD8 memory plates were used. The study, taken as a whole, reports: Some clonotypes were shared by all four sorted-subset donors, while others were not shared. The non-shared ones had lower generation probabilities than the shared ones.

The length of the CDR3 is 13 residues. Germline V gene sequence: CDR1 MDHEN, CDR2 SYDVKM. The trim removed 6 bases at V and 8 bases at J, leaving 9 bases unmatched. Every donor, a Caucasian adult, lived in Nashville, Tennessee. Some 30,000 T cell genomes, or roughly 200 ng DNA, went into the sorted-subset replicate PCRs. The protocol was immunoSEQ multiplex PCR, while the TCRdb copy is restricted to in-frame clones and leaves out a portion. Here the sample spans about a million clones, about 80% being singletons. The receptor was isolated from a man aged 18 to 35 in good health. The rearrangement links TRBV28 to TRBJ1-2; 7 bases are shared with TRBD1. Sequenced material: memory CD4+ T cells sorted from blood. The subset is: CD45RA-negative fraction. CDR3 amino acids: CASRTKTGRGYTF. The CDR3 region has the DNA TGTGCCAGCAGAACCAAGACAGGGCGCGGCTACACCTTC.